Each of the 21 T cell receptor beta chains below was sequenced from the same sample in a study of beta chain features in type 1 diabetes. Expressed TCRB transcripts got sequenced, as all isolated RNA was reverse transcribed. Sequencing used immunoSEQ multiplex PCR; TCRdb keeps in-frame clones, though not all of them. The repertoire includes 15,000 or so clones, less than 50% of them detected once, and approximately 0.5% sits in the top ten. Sequencing used stem cell memory CD4+ T cells from blood. These receptors were collected from a woman in her 40s in good health.

This clone was picked up a small number of times. The V call is TRBV6-6, the J call TRBJ1-3; no clear D. This CDR3 has 13 amino acids. Germline CDR1 and CDR2: MNHNY and SVGAGI (reference sequence). Trimming pared 0 bases from V and 8 bases from J, leaving 8 bases between. CDR3 nucleotide sequence: TGTGCCAGCAGTTACTCGGAGGATGACACCATATATTTT. Translation: CASSYSEDDTIYF.

This clone has more than one count but fewer than ten. V usage is TRBV7-2 and J usage is TRBJ1-1, with a weak D call TRBD1 (6 bases). The length of the CDR3 is 13 residues. Trimming shortened V by 5 bases and J by 7 bases, and 14 bases separated the two germline ends. Germline-derived CDR1 and CDR2 are SGHTA and FQGNSA. The CDR3 is CASSDIRGNEAFF. CDR3 coding DNA: TGTGCCAGCAGCGATATCAGGGGTAATGAAGCTTTCTTT.

The V and J genes are TRBV7-9 and TRBJ2-5; D gene uncertain. The V end lost 1 base, the J end lost 3 bases, and 9 bases lay between the germline ends. Per the germline V gene, CDR1 is SEHNR and CDR2 is FQNEAQ (reference sequence). This CDR3 is 14 amino acids long. The CDR3 nucleotides read TGTGCCAGCAGCTTAGGGTTGGCGGAAGAGACCCAGTACTTC. As protein: CASSLGLAEETQYF. Looking up the rest from reference TRBV7-9 and TRBJ2-5 gives the full variable domain: DTGVSQNPRHKITKRGQNVTFRCDPISEHNRLYWYRQTLGQGPEFLTYFQNEAQLEKSRLLSDRFSAERPKGSFSTLEIQRTEQGDSAMYLCASSLGLAEETQYFGPGTRLLVL.

This clone has more than one count but fewer than ten. The chain is built from TRBV5-1 and TRBJ2-4, with a possible D match to TRBD1 (6 bases). V shed 3 bases and J shed 0 bases, with 10 bases lying between them. Germline-derived CDR1 and CDR2 are SGHRS and YFSETQ. The CDR3 spans 15 residues. CDR3 sequence: CASSSGQLAKNIQYF. The CDR3 bases are TGCGCCAGCAGCTCGGGACAACTAGCCAAAAACATTCAGTACTTC.

The chain is built from TRBV5-8 and TRBJ2-1, with TRBD2 matching over 13 bases. This CDR3 comprises 17 residues. CDR1 and CDR2 from the germline V gene are SGHTS and YDEGEE. V shed 5 bases, J shed 8 bases, and the junction held 13 bases outside the gene matches. The CDR3 DNA reads TGTGCCAGCAGACAGGAGATCGGACTAGCGGGGGCGGATGAGCAGTTCTTC. Amino acid sequence: CASRQEIGLAGADEQFF.

V usage is TRBV6-1 and J usage is TRBJ1-6; 9 bases match TRBD1. The germline V gene encodes CDR1 MNHNS and CDR2 SASEGT. V gave up 4 bases and J gave up 9 bases; unmatched junction bases: 7. The CDR3 length is 15 residues. The chain's CDR3 is CASSVGTGIGSPLHF. CDR3 DNA sequence: TGTGCCAGCAGTGTTGGGACAGGGATCGGTTCACCCCTCCACTTT.

The V and J genes are TRBV4-1 and TRBJ1-2; maybe TRBD1 (5 bases). The CDR3 covers 15 residues. Germline V gene lookup returns CDR1 MGHRA and CDR2 YSYEKL. Trimming took off 2 bases at V and 4 bases at J, with 14 bases between the two ends. The chain's CDR3 is CASSQLAGPSYGYTF. CDR3 nucleotides: TGCGCCAGCAGCCAACTGGCAGGGCCCAGCTATGGCTACACCTTC.

The chain has TRBV6-1 and TRBJ2-5; D gene uncertain. V lost 3 bases, J lost 2 bases, and 22 bases lay in between. The CDR3 runs 18 residues. Per germline, CDR1 MNHNS and CDR2 SASEGT. CDR3 nucleotides: TGTGCCAGCAGTGACCCCTCATGGAGTGCCACCGCGCAAGAGACCCAGTACTTC. Encoded protein: CASSDPSWSATAQETQYF.

The V gene is TRBV2, the J gene TRBJ2-7; 8 bases fit TRBD1. The CDR3 consists of 15 residues. Germline CDR1 SNHLY, CDR2 FYNNEI. V dropped 6 bases and J dropped 4; count of bases not matched to a gene: 11. The CDR3 DNA reads as TGTGCCAGCAGGTTGCGACAGGGGATACTATACGAGCAGTACTTC. Translation gives CASRLRQGILYEQYF.

The J gene is TRBJ1-2, the V gene TRBV9; perhaps TRBD1 as D (6 bases). Germline CDR1 is SGDLS and CDR2 is YYNGEE. The CDR3 loop spans 17 amino acids. V lost 0 bases and J 5 bases, leaving 20 bases between the germline ends. The CDR3 nucleotides are TGTGCCAGCAGCGTAGGAGGGGGTCTGGCCACCGCATATGGCTACACCTTC. Protein product: CASSVGGGLATAYGYTF.

This chain joins TRBV5-4 and TRBJ2-7; TRBD1 is a possible D gene (5 bases). Per germline, CDR1 SGHNT and CDR2 YYREEE (reference sequence). This CDR3 comprises 17 residues. V was clipped by 4 bases and J by 5 bases, with 25 bases between them. The CDR3 is CASSAPVLGLLTNEQYF. For the CDR3, the DNA is TGTGCCAGCAGCGCCCCGGTATTGGGGCTCCTGACGAACGAGCAGTACTTC.

Notes on this clone: Germline is not matched at one junction end, which may reflect a read error. The V and J genes are TRBV7-6 and TRBJ2-1, with D perhaps TRBD1 (7 bases). The CDR3 sequence is 12 residues long. CDR1 SGHVS and CDR2 FNYEAQ come from the germline V gene. The CDR3 sequence: CASSRWRDSVIF. For the CDR3, the DNA is TGTGCCAGCAGTCGCTGGCGGGACAGTGTGATCTTC.

The rearrangement joins TRBV5-4 to TRBJ2-7; 9 bases align to TRBD1. This CDR3 contains 16 residues. Germline V gene sequence: CDR1 SGHNT, CDR2 YYREEE (reference sequence). J gave up 0 bases and V 8 bases, and 12 bases lay outside the gene matches. Here the CDR3 reads CASTQMGTGSSYEQYF. The CDR3 bases are TGTGCCAGTACACAAATGGGGACAGGGAGCTCCTACGAGCAGTACTTC.

The chain employs TRBV28 and TRBJ2-2; D may be TRBD2 (6 bases). The CDR3 totals 15 residues. The germline V and J ends were trimmed by 6 bases and 7 bases, with 18 bases remaining between them. Germline CDR1 and CDR2: MDHEN and SYDVKM. CDR3 sequence reads: CASSQPGLKIGELFF. CDR3 DNA: TGTGCCAGCAGCCAACCGGGACTTAAGATCGGGGAGCTGTTTTTT.

The J gene is TRBJ2-7, the V gene TRBV10-3, with a tentative D call TRBD2 (6 bases). The CDR3 totals 17 residues. In germline, CDR1 is ENHRY, CDR2 SYGVKD. V was cut by 5 bases and J by 4 bases, with 24 bases left in between. The CDR3 coding sequence is TGTGCCATCAGTAACCCCTTTAGGGGCGGAGGGGTTTACGAGCAGTACTTC. It specifies CAISNPFRGGGVYEQYF.

This clone was found a few times. The chain employs TRBV5-5 and TRBJ2-7; D ambiguous. V was pared by 4 bases and J by 3 bases, with 8 bases between. The CDR3 has 12 amino acids. CDR1 and CDR2 (germline): SGHKS, YYEKEE (reference sequence). The CDR3 region has the DNA TGTGCCAGCAGCCAGACTTTCTACGAGCAGTACTTC. This codes for CASSQTFYEQYF.

This clone was observed once. V gene TRBV6-5 combines with J gene TRBJ1-5; TRBD1 agrees at 7 bases. This CDR3 contains 13 residues. The V gene end was trimmed by 6 bases and the J gene end by 7 bases; junction bases not matched to a gene: 6. Germline loops: CDR1 MNHEY, CDR2 SVGAGI. The CDR3 DNA sequence: TGTGCCAGCAGGGTACAGGGGTTCCAGCCCCAGCATTTT. This gives the protein CASRVQGFQPQHF.

The chain employs TRBV7-2 and TRBJ2-7; D is unresolved. Per the germline V gene, CDR1 is SGHTA and CDR2 is FQGNSA. This CDR3 comprises 13 residues. Trimming cost V 1 base and J 5 bases, with 9 bases left between them. CDR3 nucleotides: TGTGCCAGCAGCTTAGTCTACAGCCACGAGCAGTACTTC. Its protein product is CASSLVYSHEQYF.

The V and J genes are TRBV23-1 and TRBJ1-3, with D tentatively TRBD1 (6 bases). TRBV23-1 is placed among ORFs of uncertain function. V lost 2 bases to trimming and J lost 1 base, with 9 bases between them. The CDR3 is made up of 15 amino acids. The CDR3 sequence is CASSQRGASGNTIYF. CDR3 sequence (DNA): TGCGCCAGCAGTCAACGGGGGGCGTCTGGAAACACCATATATTTT.

The chain combines TRBV5-5 with TRBJ1-2; D may be TRBD1 (5 bases). The V and J ends lost 3 bases and 3 bases respectively, with 6 bases between them. Germline V gene lookup returns CDR1 SGHKS and CDR2 YYEKEE (reference sequence). CDR3 length equals 12 residues. CDR3 coding DNA: TGTGCCAGCAGCTGGGGGGACTATGGCTACACCTTC. Protein product: CASSWGDYGYTF.

This chain's CDR3 is CASNPTGGRETQYF. The CDR3 bases are TGTGCCAGCAACCCTACAGGGGGACGGGAGACCCAGTACTTC. This rearrangement joins TRBV6-5 to TRBJ2-5; TRBD1 aligns across 8 bases. The CDR3 spans 14 residues. V dropped 7 bases and J dropped 5; count of bases not matched to a gene: 9. Germline V gene data show CDR1 as MNHEY and CDR2 as SVGAGI.